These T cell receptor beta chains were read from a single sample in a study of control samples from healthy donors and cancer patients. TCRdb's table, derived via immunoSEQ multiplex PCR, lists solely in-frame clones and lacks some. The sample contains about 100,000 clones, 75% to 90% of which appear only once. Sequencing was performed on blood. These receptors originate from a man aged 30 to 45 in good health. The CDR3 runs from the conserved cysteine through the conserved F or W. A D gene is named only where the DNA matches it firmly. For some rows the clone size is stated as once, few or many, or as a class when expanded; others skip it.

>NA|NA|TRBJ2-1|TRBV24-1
CATSVGLGVEQFF
TGTGCCACCAGTGTTGGACTCGGCGTTGAGCAGTTCTTC
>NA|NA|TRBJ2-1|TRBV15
CATSGDNEQFF
TGTGCCACCAGCGGGGACAATGAGCAGTTCTTC
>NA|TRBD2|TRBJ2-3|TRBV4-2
CASSTGGPADTQYF
TGTGCCAGCAGCACGGGGGGGCCGGCAGATACGCAGTATTTT
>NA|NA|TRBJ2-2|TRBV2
CASRGQGGTGELFF
TGTGCCAGCAGGGGGCAGGGGGGGACCGGGGAGCTGTTTTTT
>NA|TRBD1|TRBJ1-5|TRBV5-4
CASSSGQGNQPQHF
TGTGCCAGCAGCTCTGGACAGGGGAATCAGCCCCAGCATTTT
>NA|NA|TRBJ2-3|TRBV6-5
CASSYSAASTDTQYF
TGTGCCAGCAGTTACTCTGCAGCGAGCACAGATACGCAGTATTTT
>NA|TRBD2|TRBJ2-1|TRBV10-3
CAITPGGGEVDEQFF
TGTGCCATCACTCCCGGTGGGGGGGAGGTCGATGAGCAGTTCTTC
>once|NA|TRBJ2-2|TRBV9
CASRGEYTGELFF
TGTGCCAGCAGGGGGGAGTACACCGGGGAGCTGTTTTTT
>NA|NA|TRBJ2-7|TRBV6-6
CASRGVGDYEQYF
TGTGCCAGCAGAGGGGTAGGGGACTACGAGCAGTACTTC
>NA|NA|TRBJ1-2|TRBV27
CASSLRSTLGGSHGGYTF
TGTGCCAGCAGTTTAAGGTCCACGCTGGGAGGGAGCCACGGCGGCTACACTTTC
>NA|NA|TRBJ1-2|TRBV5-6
CASRSLDRSSIYGYTF
TGTGCCAGCAGGTCATTAGACCGGTCTTCGATCTATGGCTACACCTTC
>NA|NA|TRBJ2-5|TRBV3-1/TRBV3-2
CASSLDGGQETQYF
TGTGCCAGCAGCTTAGACGGTGGGCAAGAGACCCAGTACTTC
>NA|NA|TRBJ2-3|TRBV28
CASSFVAGTDTQYF
TGTGCCAGCAGTTTTGTAGCGGGCACAGATACGCAGTATTTT
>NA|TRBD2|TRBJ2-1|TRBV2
CASTQGAGGYNEQFF
TGTGCCAGCACCCAAGGGGCGGGGGGGTACAATGAGCAGTTCTTC
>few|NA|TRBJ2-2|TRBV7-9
CASSLDATLGTGELFF
TGTGCCAGCAGCTTGGACGCGACTTTAGGCACCGGGGAGCTGTTTTTT
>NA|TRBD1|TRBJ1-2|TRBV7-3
CASSLEGQRNYGYTF
TGTGCCAGCAGCTTAGAGGGACAGAGAAACTATGGCTACACCTTC
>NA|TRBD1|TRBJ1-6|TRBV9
CASSTMTGGNSPLHF
TGTGCCAGCAGCACAATGACAGGGGGTAATTCACCCCTCCACTTT
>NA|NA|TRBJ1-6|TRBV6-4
CASSPTVSSPLHF
TGTGCCAGCAGCCCCACAGTTAGTTCACCCCTCCACTTT
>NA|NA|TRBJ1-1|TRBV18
CASSYRADQPTEAFF
TGTGCCAGCTCCTACCGCGCAGACCAGCCAACTGAAGCTTTCTTT
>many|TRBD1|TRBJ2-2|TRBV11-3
CASSPTGAAGELFF
TGTGCCAGCAGCCCGACAGGGGCGGCCGGGGAGCTGTTTTTT
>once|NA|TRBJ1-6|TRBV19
CASSIGRTYNSPLHF
TGTGCCAGTAGTATCGGCAGGACCTATAATTCACCCCTCCACTTT
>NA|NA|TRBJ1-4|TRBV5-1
CASSPGGSTNEKLFF
TGCGCCAGCAGCCCCGGGGGGTCAACTAATGAAAAACTGTTTTTT
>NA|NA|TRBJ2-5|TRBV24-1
CATSDPRLGVQETQYF
TGTGCCACCAGTGATCCCCGGTTGGGGGTACAAGAGACCCAGTACTTC
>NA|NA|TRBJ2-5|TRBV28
CASSRQLLGETQYF
TGTGCCAGCAGTCGACAGTTACTAGGAGAGACCCAGTACTTC
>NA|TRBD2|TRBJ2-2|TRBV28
CASTSRLASGELFF
TGTGCCAGCACCTCCCGACTAGCCAGTGGGGAGCTGTTTTTT
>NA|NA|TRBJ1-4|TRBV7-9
CASSSGTYNEKLFF
TGTGCCAGCAGCTCGGGAACTTATAATGAAAAACTGTTTTTT
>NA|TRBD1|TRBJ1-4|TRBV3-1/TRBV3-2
CASSQDRTGIVEKLFF
TGTGCCAGCAGCCAAGATCGGACAGGAATAGTCGAAAAACTGTTTTTT
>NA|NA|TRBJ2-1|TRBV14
CASSQGGRGRLNEQFF
TGTGCCAGCAGCCAAGGGGGGCGGGGGCGACTCAATGAGCAGTTCTTC
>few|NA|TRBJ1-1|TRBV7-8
CASSLGFRNTEAFF
TGTGCCAGCAGCTTGGGCTTTAGGAACACTGAAGCTTTCTTT
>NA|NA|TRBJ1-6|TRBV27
CASSYYGDSPLHF
TGTGCCAGCAGTTATTACGGGGATTCACCCCTCCACTTT
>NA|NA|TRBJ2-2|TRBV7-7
CASSHRLGTGELFF
TGTGCCAGCAGCCACCGTCTGGGCACCGGGGAGCTGTTTTTT
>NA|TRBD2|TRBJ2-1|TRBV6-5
CASSYSAGGYNEQFF
TGTGCCAGCAGTTATTCAGCGGGGGGATACAATGAGCAGTTCTTC
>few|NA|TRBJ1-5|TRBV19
CASSFSNQPQHF
TGTGCCAGTAGTTTTAGCAATCAGCCCCAGCATTTT
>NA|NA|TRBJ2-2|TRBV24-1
CAIGTSNTGELFF
TGTGCCATAGGGACATCGAACACCGGGGAGCTGTTTTTT
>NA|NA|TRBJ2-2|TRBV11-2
CASSFGQPNDGELFF
TGTGCCAGCAGCTTTGGACAGCCTAATGACGGGGAGCTGTTTTTT
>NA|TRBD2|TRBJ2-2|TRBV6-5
CASRTAGGLNGELFF
TGTGCCAGCAGGACGGCGGGAGGGCTGAACGGGGAGCTGTTTTTT
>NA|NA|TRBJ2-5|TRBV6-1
CASSDRREETQYF
TGTGCCAGCAGTGACAGGAGAGAAGAGACCCAGTACTTC
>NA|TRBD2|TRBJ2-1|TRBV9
CASSVVVAGGNEQFF
TGTGCCAGCAGCGTAGTAGTAGCGGGAGGCAATGAGCAGTTCTTC
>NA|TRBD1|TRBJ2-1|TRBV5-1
CASSGVEGAQFF
TGCGCCAGCAGTGGAGTAGAGGGGGCCCAGTTCTTC
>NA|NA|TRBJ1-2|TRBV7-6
CAVTGTFYGYTF
TGTGCCGTTACCGGGACCTTCTATGGCTACACCTTC
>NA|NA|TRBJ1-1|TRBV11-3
CASSPQPSITGNTEAFF
TGTGCCAGCAGCCCTCAACCCTCGATCACAGGGAACACTGAAGCTTTCTTT
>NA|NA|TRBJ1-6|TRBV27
CASSLHRKSPLHF
TGTGCCAGCAGTCTTCACCGAAAATCACCCCTCCACTTT
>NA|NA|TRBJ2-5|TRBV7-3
CASSFRREETQYF
TGTGCCAGCAGCTTCCGGAGAGAAGAGACCCAGTACTTC
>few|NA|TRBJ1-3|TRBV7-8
CASSLRQKSGNTIYF
TGTGCCAGCAGCTTACGGCAGAAATCAGGAAACACCATATATTTT
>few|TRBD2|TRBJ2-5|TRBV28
CASRHYGTSGKETQYF
TGTGCCAGCAGACACTATGGGACTAGCGGGAAGGAGACCCAGTACTTC
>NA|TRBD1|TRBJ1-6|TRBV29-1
CSVPGQENSPLHF
TGCAGCGTCCCGGGACAGGAAAATTCACCCCTCCACTTT
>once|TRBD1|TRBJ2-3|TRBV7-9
CASSPRTGFTDTQYF
TGTGCCAGCAGCCCTCGGACAGGTTTCACAGATACGCAGTATTTT
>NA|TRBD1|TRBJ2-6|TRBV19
CASSIGTGSSGANVLTF
TGTGCCAGTAGTATAGGGACAGGGAGCTCTGGGGCCAACGTCCTGACTTTC
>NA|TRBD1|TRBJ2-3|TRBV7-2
CASSSGQTRRDTQYF
TGTGCCAGCAGCTCGGGACAGACCCGGAGGGATACGCAGTATTTT
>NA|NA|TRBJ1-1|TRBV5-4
CASSLEGPGNTEAFF
TGTGCCAGCAGCTTAGAGGGCCCAGGGAACACTGAAGCTTTCTTT
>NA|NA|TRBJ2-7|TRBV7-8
CASSLEPDPSYEQYF
TGTGCCAGCAGCTTAGAGCCGGACCCCTCCTACGAGCAGTACTTC
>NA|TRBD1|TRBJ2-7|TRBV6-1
CASSGPGTGLSSYEQYF
TGTGCCAGCAGTGGTCCCGGGACAGGGTTGAGCTCCTACGAGCAGTACTTC
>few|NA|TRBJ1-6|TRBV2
CASSVGSPLHF
TGTGCCAGCAGTGTCGGTTCACCCCTCCACTTT
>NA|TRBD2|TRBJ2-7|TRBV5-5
CASSWTRREGPNEQYF
TGTGCCAGCAGCTGGACAAGGCGGGAGGGCCCCAACGAGCAGTACTTC
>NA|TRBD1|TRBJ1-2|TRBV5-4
CASRWTGEDGYTF
TGTGCCAGCAGATGGACAGGGGAAGATGGCTACACCTTC